This TCR beta chain was profiled in a study of CD8 T cells in Susac syndrome. Random hexamers were used to reverse transcribe about 0.5 to 1 ug of RNA. By means of immunoSEQ multiplex PCR, TCR beta CDR3 spanning 54 Vbeta and 13 Jbeta underwent amplification. TCRdb used MiXCR to reprocess the immunoSEQ multiplex PCR reads, holding one entry per CDR3 protein. The sample consists of about 290,000 distinct CDR3 sequences, 65% to 90% of them appearing once. This receptor was taken from a human donor with multiple sclerosis. Sequenced: CD8+ T cells from PBMCs.

The CDR3 protein is CSASSLNGDDGLAVYNEQFF. DNA for the CDR3: TGCAGTGCTAGCTCCCTCAACGGAGACGATGGACTAGCGGTCTACAATGAGCAGTTCTTC. The chain couples TRBV20-1 to TRBJ2-1, with 10 bases that match TRBD2. Germline CDR1 is DFQATT and CDR2 is SNEGSKA (reference sequence). V dropped 3 bases and J dropped 3; count of bases not matched to a gene: 20. This CDR3 spans 20 amino acids.